The rows below give T cell receptor beta chains drawn from one sample of a study of early T cells in non-severe SARS-CoV-2 infection. TCRdb re-analysed the 5' RACE reads in MiXCR, keeping a single row per CDR3 protein. The sample includes fewer than 30,000 distinct CDR3 sequences, approximately 6.4% of them seen just once. This sample comprised whole blood, obtained at baseline. All receptors derive from an adult who was a healthcare worker with PCR-confirmed SARS-CoV-2 infection or an uninfected control (not recorded which). The CDR3 runs from the conserved cysteine through the conserved F or W. The D gene is left open where the match is weak. Only some rows state a clone size, as once, few, many or a class for expanded clones.

V: TRBV6-5
D: .
J: TRBJ2-1
size: many
length: 12
DNA: TGTGCCAGCAGCACTTACGGCAATGAGCAGTTCTTC
CDR3: CASSTYGNEQFF

V: TRBV6-2/TRBV6-3
D: .
J: TRBJ2-5
size: many
length: 15
DNA: TGTGCCAGCAGTTACGTGGGGACTCCCCAAGAGACCCAGTACTTC
CDR3: CASSYVGTPQETQYF

V: TRBV12-3/TRBV12-4
D: .
J: TRBJ1-5
size: many
length: 13
DNA: TGTGCCAGCAGACAGGGAGGAAATCAGCCCCAGCATTTT
CDR3: CASRQGGNQPQHF

V: TRBV29-1
D: .
J: TRBJ1-1
size: many
length: 11
DNA: TGCAGCGTAGGGGAAGGGACTGAAGCTTTCTTT
CDR3: CSVGEGTEAFF

V: TRBV7-2
D: .
J: TRBJ2-1
size: many
length: 15
DNA: TGTGCCAGCAGCTTAACAGGGAGCTCCTACAATGAGCAGTTCTTC
CDR3: CASSLTGSSYNEQFF

V: TRBV20-1
D: TRBD2
J: TRBJ2-1
size: many
length: 16
DNA: TGCAGTGCTAGAACTCTCAGCGGGAGGATATACAATGAGCAGTTCTTC
CDR3: CSARTLSGRIYNEQFF

V: TRBV18
D: .
J: TRBJ1-4
size: many
length: 14
DNA: TGTGCCAGCTCCCCAGGGTCAACTAATGAAAAACTGTTTTTT
CDR3: CASSPGSTNEKLFF

V: TRBV11-2
D: TRBD1
J: TRBJ2-7
size: many
length: 15
DNA: TGTGCCAGCAGCTCCGGGACAGGGATTTCCTACGAGCAGTACTTC
CDR3: CASSSGTGISYEQYF

V: TRBV6-1
D: .
J: TRBJ1-5
size: many
length: 13
DNA: TGTGCCAGCAGTGAAAACGGCAATCAGCCCCAGCATTTT
CDR3: CASSENGNQPQHF

V: TRBV11-2
D: TRBD1
J: TRBJ2-5
size: many
length: 14
DNA: TGTGCCAGCAGCTTATACACAGGGGAAGAGACCCAGTACTTC
CDR3: CASSLYTGEETQYF

V: TRBV11-3
D: TRBD1
J: TRBJ1-2
size: many
length: 12
DNA: TGTGCCAGCAGCTGGGACAGCCATGGCTACACCTTC
CDR3: CASSWDSHGYTF

V: TRBV29-1
D: .
J: TRBJ2-5
size: .
length: 12
DNA: TGCAGCGCCCAAAGAGGGGCGCAAAACCAGTACTTC
CDR3: CSAQRGAQNQYF

V: TRBV30
D: .
J: TRBJ2-6
size: many
length: 15
DNA: TGTGCCTGGAGGAATACAGGGTCTGGGGCCAACGTCCTGACTTTC
CDR3: CAWRNTGSGANVLTF

V: TRBV2
D: TRBD2
J: TRBJ2-3
size: few
length: 14
DNA: TGTGCCAGCAGTGACAAACGGGAGGGGTATACGCAGTATTTT
CDR3: CASSDKREGYTQYF

V: TRBV6-5
D: TRBD2
J: TRBJ2-1
size: .
length: 15
DNA: TGTGCCAGCAGGGGACTAGCGGGAGGTCGGGGTGAGCAGTTCTTC
CDR3: CASRGLAGGRGEQFF

V: TRBV7-2
D: TRBD1
J: TRBJ2-7
size: .
length: 16
DNA: TGTGCCAGCAGCTATAAGTCGGGGACAGGCCTCTTCGAGCAGTACTTC
CDR3: CASSYKSGTGLFEQYF

V: TRBV2
D: .
J: TRBJ2-7
size: many
length: 10
DNA: TGTGCCAGCAGTGCGCGGGAGCAGTACTTC
CDR3: CASSAREQYF

V: TRBV5-5
D: TRBD1
J: TRBJ1-3
size: many
length: 15
DNA: TGTGCCAGCAGCTTCGGGACAGGCGGTGGAAACACCATATATTTT
CDR3: CASSFGTGGGNTIYF

V: TRBV6-5
D: .
J: TRBJ2-1
size: many
length: 16
DNA: TGTGCCAGCAGTTACAGCCCCGCCATCCCCTACAATGAGCAGTTCTTC
CDR3: CASSYSPAIPYNEQFF

V: TRBV2
D: .
J: TRBJ2-2
size: many
length: 14
DNA: TGTGCCAGCAGTACCGGGACTCGGGCCGGGGAGCTGTTTTTT
CDR3: CASSTGTRAGELFF

V: TRBV27
D: .
J: TRBJ2-7
size: many
length: 15
DNA: TGTGCCAGCAGTTTGCAGGGAACCCTTCCCTACGAGCAGTACTTC
CDR3: CASSLQGTLPYEQYF

V: TRBV11-2
D: .
J: TRBJ2-7
size: many
length: 14
DNA: TGTGCCAGCAGCTTAGGTGGGAGGACTTACGAGCAGTACTTC
CDR3: CASSLGGRTYEQYF

V: TRBV20-1
D: .
J: TRBJ2-2
size: many
length: 16
DNA: TGCAGTGCTAGATCCCGCCACCTTCAGGGCACCGGGGAGCTGTTTTTT
CDR3: CSARSRHLQGTGELFF

V: TRBV10-1
D: .
J: TRBJ2-2
size: few
length: 14
DNA: TGCGCCAGCAGTTTGACTGCCTTCCCCGGGGAGCTGTTTTTT
CDR3: CASSLTAFPGELFF

V: TRBV12-3/TRBV12-4
D: .
J: TRBJ1-5
size: many
length: 16
DNA: TGTGCCAGCAGTTTCCTCGGGGGCAACCTTAATCAGCCCCAGCATTTT
CDR3: CASSFLGGNLNQPQHF

V: TRBV20-1
D: .
J: TRBJ2-5
size: .
length: 14
DNA: TGCAGTGCTAGAGATGGAGGATACACCGAGACCCAGTACTTC
CDR3: CSARDGGYTETQYF

V: TRBV5-4
D: TRBD1
J: TRBJ1-6
size: many
length: 14
DNA: TGTGCCAGCAGCTTAATGGGACAGGCTTCACCCCTCCACTTT
CDR3: CASSLMGQASPLHF

V: TRBV7-2
D: TRBD2
J: TRBJ2-7
size: many
length: 16
DNA: TGTGCCAGCAGCTTACTGCTAGCGGGGTATACCTACGAGCAGTACTTC
CDR3: CASSLLLAGYTYEQYF

V: TRBV10-3
D: .
J: TRBJ2-2
size: many
length: 16
DNA: TGTGCCATCAGTGGCCGGGACCTCCAGAACACCGGGGAGCTGTTTTTT
CDR3: CAISGRDLQNTGELFF

V: TRBV13
D: .
J: TRBJ2-2
size: many
length: 21
DNA: TGTGCCAGCAGCACTAAGACCTGGGGTAGCGGCATAGGAAAGAACACCGGGGAGCTGTTTTTT
CDR3: CASSTKTWGSGIGKNTGELFF

V: TRBV7-2
D: TRBD2
J: TRBJ2-1
size: .
length: 17
DNA: TGTGCCAGCAGCTTCCAAAGCGGGGGCCGCTCCTACAATGAGCAGTTCTTC
CDR3: CASSFQSGGRSYNEQFF

V: TRBV20-1
D: TRBD1
J: TRBJ1-1
size: many
length: 14
DNA: TGCAGTGCTCAGCCCAGACAGGGGGCGATTCAAGCTTTCTTT
CDR3: CSAQPRQGAIQAFF

V: TRBV5-4
D: TRBD2
J: TRBJ2-3
size: .
length: 17
DNA: TGTGCCAGCAGCCTGCTAGCGGGAGGGTCTAGCACAGATACGCAGTATTTT
CDR3: CASSLLAGGSSTDTQYF

V: TRBV10-3
D: .
J: TRBJ2-7
size: many
length: 13
DNA: TGTGCCATCTTAGGCCCAGGGGCACGCGAGCAGTACTTC
CDR3: CAILGPGAREQYF

V: TRBV10-3
D: .
J: TRBJ2-2
size: few
length: 15
DNA: TGTGCCATCAGTGAGACGAAGGGCTCCACCGGGGAGCTGTTTTTT
CDR3: CAISETKGSTGELFF

V: TRBV5-6
D: .
J: TRBJ1-2
size: many
length: 14
DNA: TGTGCCAGCAGCTTAGCAGCGTTGCGGAGGAGCTACACCTTC
CDR3: CASSLAALRRSYTF

V: TRBV19
D: TRBD1
J: TRBJ1-5
size: many
length: 15
DNA: TGTGCCAGTAGTATAGGGGCAGGGGGTTTTCAGCCCCAGCATTTT
CDR3: CASSIGAGGFQPQHF

V: TRBV5-4
D: .
J: TRBJ2-1
size: many
length: 15
DNA: TGTGCCAGCAGCTTGGCGATAGCGGATGCGGATGAGCAGTTCTTC
CDR3: CASSLAIADADEQFF

V: TRBV28
D: .
J: TRBJ1-1
size: many
length: 11
DNA: TGTGCCAGCAACTTGAACACTGAAGCTTTCTTT
CDR3: CASNLNTEAFF

V: TRBV19
D: TRBD2
J: TRBJ2-3
size: few
length: 16
DNA: TGTGCCAGTAGCATTTTAGCGGGAGGCGTTTCGGATACGCAGTATTTT
CDR3: CASSILAGGVSDTQYF

V: TRBV13
D: .
J: TRBJ1-5
size: many
length: 15
DNA: TGTGCCAGCAGCTTAGTCGTATATAGCAATCAGCCCCAGCATTTT
CDR3: CASSLVVYSNQPQHF